This T cell receptor (beta chain) was obtained from a study of T cell repertoires in cytomegalovirus infection. Whole-study context: The authors used CMV epitopes that were HLA-C-restricted (recently identified) and HLA-B-restricted (well studied). Public TCR beta signatures provided an indication of both CMV infection and a matching HLA type.

TCRdb redid the calling of the reads with MiXCR, one entry per CDR3 protein. The sample includes about 34,000 distinct CDR3 sequences, roughly half of them seen just once. There are a few counts of this clonotype. Its specificity is not known. Whole-study results and caveats: Carriage of CMV together with the relevant HLA was identifiable through cumulative public TCR beta family frequency. HLA-C-restricted CMV-specific TCR beta clonotypes prevailed in the ex vivo response.

V shed 1 base and J shed 3 bases, with 13 bases lying between them. This CDR3 is 15 amino acids long. Germline-derived CDR1 and CDR2 are SGHTA and FQGNSA. Sequencing used CD8+ T cells from cultured PBMCs, obtained from culture after CMV antigen stimulation. The origin of this receptor is a human donor in good health (CMV status not recorded). Some clones in this sample may be carry-over from other donors' samples. The chain combines TRBV7-2 with TRBJ2-7, with TRBD2 as a possible D gene (6 bases). In DNA, the CDR3 is TGTGCCAGCAGCTTAGGCGGCGGGACTCTCTACGAGCAGTACTTC. Translating it yields CASSLGGGTLYEQYF.